This T cell receptor beta chain is drawn from a study of cytomegalovirus exposure and HLA in healthy donors (TCRdb year 2017). As for the study more broadly: An earlier analysis of roughly 630 of the donors reported 276 Gb of sequence data and some 120 million unique TCR beta sequences from about 180 million T cells. Donor age, sex, ethnicity and CMV serostatus were compiled alongside the repertoire data. To predict cytomegalovirus infection status, the study combined high-throughput TCR immunosequencing, statistical association of individual TCRs with disease status, and machine learning. A later analysis re-examined previously published TCR beta repertoires from hundreds of donors and added high-resolution HLA genotyping to investigate patterns of TCR occurrence. An earlier analysis of 500 to 650 of the donors applied high-throughput TCR beta sequencing to assess whether each TCR beta V gene segment acted as functional or pseudogenic. Every discovery cohort repertoire had been produced on one sequencing platform. Because of strong linkage in the cohort, roughly five DR-DQ haplotypes were treated as single units for association and clustering. Of the 300 to 500 genotyped donors, roughly 76% were placed in the genetic ancestry cluster associated with self-reported Caucasian donors. The study profiled the T cell repertoires of 500 to 800 subjects by immunosequencing and related them to cytomegalovirus serostatus. On average, roughly 250,000 unique TCR beta nucleotide sequences were sequenced per donor among more than 350 genotyped donors of the cohort, with roughly 18% of those sequences being non-productive. Along with the approximately 700-subject first cohort, a separate validation cohort of approximately 110 different subjects was used. A later genetic analysis took genome-wide SNP genotypes for about three fifths of the roughly 670 donors and used that subset as a discovery cohort. Around 330 gigabases of sequencing data and 70 million to 100 million unique TCR sequences made up an early release that covered 640 HLA-typed donors. The study aimed to test whether signatures of past pathogen exposure could be identified by cataloging public T cell receptors. Rather than drawing on any new phenotypic data, the later analysis identified candidate immune exposures from TCR beta sequences and the way those sequences occurred across donors. HLA typing included class I and class II loci at four-digit resolution. Typing coverage differed by locus: A, B, C, DRB1 and DQB1 were typed in about 620-630 donors, DQA1 in 500 to 550, DPA1 in 600 to 610, and DPB1 in just under 480.

There are 16 amino acids in the CDR3, from cysteine to phenylalanine inclusive. Only the CDR3 DNA is retained, 48 bases long and in frame from the first base. For CDR1 and CDR2, the germline V gene lists MNHEY and SVGAGI. V and J lose 0 bases and 5 bases, and a span of 17 bases separates them. Remarks on this clone: Its binding antigen is unknown. Base quality data are lacking; no much larger clone is found one base away.

To prepare the library, the immunoSEQ multiplex PCR assay was applied. The multiplex PCR relied on a mix of 60 forward primers for TCR Vbeta segments and 13 reverse primers for TCR Jbeta segments. The CDR3 region of rearranged TCR beta genes was amplified from genomic DNA by a multiplex PCR assay. On the Illumina HiSeq System, the amplified TCR beta libraries were sequenced as 87-base-pair reads. The study's processing was this. Across the 500 to 850 repertoires, a later analysis counted around 80 million unique TCR beta chains, 9.5 million to 12 million of which were shared by at least two donors. To remove PCR and sequencing errors, raw reads were error-corrected and collapsed into unique sequences using a nearest-neighbor algorithm that merged closely related sequences. CDR3 sequences were aligned to IMGT reference sequences to assign V, D and J gene segments. For a sequence to be retained, a match of at least six nucleotides was required to both a V gene segment and a J gene segment. A rearrangement was called productive if the CDR3 had no stop codons and remained in frame with V and J, and every other rearrangement was called non-productive. CDR3 was defined according to IMGT convention as the region running from the second conserved V-encoded cysteine to the conserved J-encoded phenylalanine. The earlier analysis of 550 to 650 of the donors excluded any sequence lacking an unambiguous match to a single V gene segment. In an earlier analysis of around 590 of the donors, a V segment was called functional when productive rearrangements were above 56.7%, and segregating when the standard deviation between donors exceeded 5%. A statistical classification framework was built to diagnose cytomegalovirus status from the catalog of TCR beta chain sequences. In a later analysis, V and J genes were assigned by comparing TCR nucleotide sequences against IMGT/GENE-DB human TR gene sequences. Using the TCRdist pipeline, a later analysis assigned CDR3 sequences along with most-parsimonious VDJ recombination scenarios. In a later analysis, every TCR beta chain was defined by the combination of its CDR3 amino acid sequence and its V-gene family, and reads without a unique V-gene family were dropped. A later analysis removed 500 to 650 highly shared, low-generation-probability nucleotide sequences to deal with suspected cross-contamination and a sequencing artifact. A later analysis calculated a clonal expansion index for each public chain from normalized within-repertoire ranks of inferred template counts. A later analysis computed generation probabilities with a VDJ recombination model fitted to out-of-frame rearrangements, and checked the results against IGoR. A later analysis scored TCR-TCR, TCR-HLA and TCR-CMV co-occurrence with hypergeometric tests, applying a repertoire-size bias correction to TCR pairs. In a later analysis, false discovery rates were estimated by permuting HLA or CMV assignments 20 times. In a later analysis, co-occurring TCRs were grouped using DBSCAN, with TCRdist sequence similarity added in when clustering inside HLA-allele-positive subsets. For co-occurrence clustering, repertoires with fewer than 30,000 or more than 120,000 public chains were excluded, along with a handful of repertoires with anomalous nucleotide sharing. TCRdb retrieved this table from immuneACCESS and kept in-frame rearrangements only. Not all clones are present; in checked studies, unresolved V genes account for under half, and no reason is known for the remainder. The DNA was the basis for D and trimming; V, J and clone size are from that table. This sample gives 30,000 or so clones in total; around 60% of them show up just once. The top ten clonotypes cover 20% to 25% of the sample.

The cohort consisted of hundreds of healthy bone marrow donors. At the time of sampling, all cohort members were nominally healthy, though unrecorded immune exposures were likely present. The donor was CMV seropositive and was included in the group of 290 or so seropositive cohort members. Each donor provided a peripheral blood sample, and peripheral blood mononuclear cells were used for TCR beta sequencing. The Qiagen DNeasy Blood Extraction Kit was used to extract genomic DNA from the blood cell samples. What the study reported, not specific to this receptor: Broadly in line with IMGT annotations, most TCR beta V segments showed up in productive rearrangements about 87% or about 30% of the time in an earlier analysis of several hundred of the donors. The classifier was reported to diagnose cytomegalovirus status with high specificity and sensitivity in both the original and validation cohorts. Several of the top co-occurrence clusters appeared to be linked to parvovirus B19, influenza, CMV and Epstein-Barr virus, according to a later analysis. A group of highly shared sequence variants was considered likely to be a technical artifact of the sequencing pipeline. Because counts were too low, roughly 16 rarely observed V segments, including chromosome 9 orphons, were left out of the earlier analysis of over 550 of the donors. In a later analysis, HLA-associated TCR beta chains were found to be more clonally expanded and to have lower generation probabilities than equally common non-associated chains. According to a later genetic analysis, donors in an Asian-associated ancestry cluster had fewer N-insertions in productive TCRs than the approximately 670-donor mean. In a later analysis, TCR association rates were found to vary across HLA loci, with the most associated TCRs seen for DRB1 alleles and the fewest for HLA-C alleles. Sequencing depth was assumed to be roughly uniform across donors in the presence/absence analyses, though that assumption may not hold. A further reported finding was that TCR beta sequences accurately predicted the HLA-A and HLA-B alleles for most subjects in the first cohort. Linkage disequilibrium might explain the correlated functional status among segregating V segments, but an unknown experimental factor could not be excluded. In the study, about 150 TCR beta chains were listed as associated with cytomegalovirus. Only TCR beta chains were sequenced in this cohort, and the absence of alpha or paired-chain data limited detectable features. Some IMGT-functional V segments, including TRBV6-2 and TRBV6-3, could not be told apart with the 87-base-pair reads, so those segments were excluded. When HLA alleles, especially DR and DQ, strongly co-occurred, TCR associations were difficult to assign to individual alleles. Immune exposure information for the cohort was limited to CMV serostatus. A later analysis associated about 17,000 TCR beta sequences with specific HLA alleles at a false discovery rate of 0.05. A later genetic analysis associated a missense DCLRE1C variant with V-gene and J-gene trimming of TCR beta chains, and an independent cohort replicated the association. A later analysis found that most CMV-associated TCR beta chains appeared HLA-restricted, with HLA associations seemingly driven largely by CMV exposure. Most TCR sequences were observed very rarely across donors, whereas some public TCRs were present in many individuals. It was suggested by the authors that the approach could potentially be generalized to other disease states and immunological phenotypes. Because HLA typing was unavailable for some donors at each locus, only the typed subset was used in association tests. In vitro tests confirmed that a few of the cytomegalovirus-associated TCR beta chains recognize cytomegalovirus antigens.

The sample was PBMCs. The chain links TRBV6-5 with TRBJ2-7, and perhaps TRBD2 as D gene, on 5 matching bases. The receptor comes from a man between 45 and 60 years old in good health and CMV-seropositive. For the CDR3, the sequence is CASSYSSLAPRNEQYF. The DNA is as follows: TGTGCCAGCAGTTACTCGAGTCTAGCCCCGCGGAACGAGCAGTACTTC.